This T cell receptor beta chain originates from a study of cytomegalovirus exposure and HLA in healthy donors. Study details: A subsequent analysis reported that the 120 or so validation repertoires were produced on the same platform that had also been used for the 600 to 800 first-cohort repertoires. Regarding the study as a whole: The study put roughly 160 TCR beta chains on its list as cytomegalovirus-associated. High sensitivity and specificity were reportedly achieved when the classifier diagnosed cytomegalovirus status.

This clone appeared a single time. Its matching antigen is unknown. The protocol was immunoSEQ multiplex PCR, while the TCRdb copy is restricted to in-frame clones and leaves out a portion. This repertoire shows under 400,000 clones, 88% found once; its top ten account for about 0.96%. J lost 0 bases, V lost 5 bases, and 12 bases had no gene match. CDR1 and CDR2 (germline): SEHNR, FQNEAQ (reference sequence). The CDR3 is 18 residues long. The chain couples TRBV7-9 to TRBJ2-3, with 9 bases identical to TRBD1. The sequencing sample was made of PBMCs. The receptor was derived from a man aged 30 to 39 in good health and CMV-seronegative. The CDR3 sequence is CASSPTGTGYSSTDTQYF. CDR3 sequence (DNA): TGTGCCAGCAGCCCCACCGGGACAGGGTATTCTAGCACAGATACGCAGTATTTT.